Included here is one T cell receptor (beta chain) sequence, with context. The data belong to a study of blood T cell repertoires in COVID-19. Study-level background: Sites across the United States, Italy and Spain contributed samples from acute and convalescent COVID-19.

The junction had 8 bases not matched to a gene; V was cut back by 4 bases and J by 3 bases. This CDR3 has 16 residues. CDR1 and CDR2 from the germline V gene are MDHEN and SYDVKM. Some clones are missing from TCRdb's copy, which holds only in-frame ones; the method was immunoSEQ multiplex PCR. The sample lists a few hundred thousand clones, more than 75% occurring once. The receptor comes from a woman aged 55-75 years in a cohort exposed to, infected with or recovered from COVID-19 (not recorded which). The chain combines TRBV28 with TRBJ2-3; 9 bases are shared with TRBD2. The sequenced sample was PBMCs or T cells enriched from blood (not recorded which). Here the CDR3 DNA reads TGTGCCAGCAGTTCAGGCGGGAGGGCCGGAACAGATACGCAGTATTTT. Its protein is CASSSGGRAGTDTQYF.